The rows below give T cell receptor beta chains drawn from one sample of a study of control samples from healthy donors and cancer patients. The protocol was immunoSEQ multiplex PCR, while the TCRdb copy is restricted to in-frame clones and leaves out a portion. Of approximately 86,000 clones detected, approximately 95% appear once; the ten largest clones hold about 1.5%. Sequenced: blood. Source of these receptors: a woman aged 30 to 39 in good health. Both conserved end residues are part of each CDR3. Each record gives: clone size, V gene, D gene, J gene, CDR3 protein, CDR3 DNA. D genes are given only for firm matches. Where a row states a size, it is once, few, many or the class of an expanded clone; other rows omit it.

>NA|TRBV2|NA|TRBJ1-4
CASSEGLDEKLFF
TGTGCCAGCAGTGAAGGTCTTGACGAAAAACTGTTTTTT
>once|TRBV15|NA|TRBJ2-7
CATSRQGNSPNEQYF
TGTGCCACCAGCAGACAGGGGAACTCTCCTAACGAGCAGTACTTC
>NA|TRBV19|TRBD1|TRBJ1-5
CASRDTGDNQPQHF
TGTGCCAGTAGGGACACAGGGGACAATCAGCCCCAGCATTTT
>NA|TRBV28|TRBD1|TRBJ1-1
CASRWGGQGSEAFF
TGTGCCAGCCGATGGGGGGGACAGGGCTCTGAAGCTTTCTTT
>NA|TRBV9|NA|TRBJ1-5
CASSVAGNQPQHF
TGTGCCAGCAGCGTAGCGGGAAATCAGCCCCAGCATTTT
>NA|TRBV4-2|NA|TRBJ2-7
CASSQGPGIYEQYF
TGTGCCAGCAGCCAAGGTCCCGGGATCTACGAGCAGTACTTC
>NA|TRBV24-1|TRBD2|TRBJ2-2
CATSDAGVDTGELFF
TGTGCCACCAGTGACGCGGGGGTGGACACCGGGGAGCTGTTTTTT
>NA|TRBV4-2|NA|TRBJ1-1
CASSPSTMDELDTEAFF
TGTGCCAGCAGCCCGAGCACGATGGACGAATTGGACACTGAAGCTTTCTTT
>NA|TRBV19|NA|TRBJ1-1
CASSTNTEAFF
TGTGCCAGTAGTACGAACACTGAAGCTTTCTTT
>NA|TRBV9|TRBD1|TRBJ2-2
CASSVRPFGTAQTGELFF
TGTGCCAGCAGCGTCCGCCCTTTCGGGACAGCACAGACCGGGGAGCTGTTTTTT
>NA|TRBV6-5|NA|TRBJ1-5
CASSYSFDGDQPQHF
TGTGCCAGCAGTTACTCTTTTGACGGGGACCAGCCCCAGCATTTT
>NA|TRBV5-6|NA|TRBJ2-4
CASSLTGLAKNIQYF
TGTGCCAGCAGCCTCACAGGTCTGGCCAAAAACATTCAGTACTTC
>NA|TRBV5-1|TRBD1|TRBJ2-6
CASSGGTGAGANVLTF
TGCGCCAGCAGCGGAGGGACAGGGGCGGGGGCCAACGTCCTGACTTTC
>NA|TRBV19|TRBD2|TRBJ2-7
CASRALLAGGDGYEQYF
TGTGCCAGTAGGGCCCTTCTAGCGGGAGGGGACGGCTACGAGCAGTACTTC
>NA|TRBV9|NA|TRBJ2-3
CASSEGGLFTDTQYF
TGTGCCAGCAGCGAGGGAGGACTGTTCACAGATACGCAGTATTTT
>NA|TRBV15|TRBD1|TRBJ2-3
CATSREWGTGRSTDTQYF
TGTGCCACCAGCAGAGAATGGGGGACAGGGAGGAGCACAGATACGCAGTATTTT
>NA|TRBV5-5|TRBD1|TRBJ1-4
CASSLGITLTGAEKLFF
TGTGCCAGCAGCTTGGGAATCACTCTGACAGGGGCTGAAAAACTGTTTTTT